The 5 T cell receptor beta chains below were found in one sample sequenced in a study of CD8+ T cells in alopecia areata. RNA extraction and reverse transcription yielded cDNA as sequencing template. TCRdb's table, derived via immunoSEQ multiplex PCR, lists solely in-frame clones and lacks some. The data contain about 190,000 clones, 50% to 60% of them seen just once; the ten biggest clones take up around 0.69%. As to treatment: oral pan-JAK inhibitor, 5-10 mg twice daily. Here the sequenced sample was CD4+ T cells sorted from blood, taken at week 4, from a patient treated with tofacitinib. The source of these receptors is a human donor with alopecia areata.

The chain recombines TRBV5-1 with TRBJ2-4; either TRBD1 or TRBD2 may supply D (6 bases each). Germline lookup yields CDR1 SGHRS and CDR2 YFSETQ. The CDR3 consists of 14 residues. V lost 4 bases to trimming and J lost 8 bases, with 16 bases between them. The CDR3 here is CASSLDQGTDIQYF. The CDR3 DNA reads TGCGCCAGCAGCCTCGACCAGGGGACTGACATTCAGTACTTC.

This clone appeared a few times. The CDR3: CACPPGPSNEKLFF. The CDR3 DNA reads as TGTGCCTGTCCTCCCGGGCCGTCTAATGAAAAACTGTTTTTT. This chain links TRBV30 with TRBJ1-4; no firm D call. This CDR3 is 14 amino acids long. Looked up from germline, CDR1 is GTSNPN and CDR2 is SVGIG (reference sequence). Trimming removed 6 bases at V and 3 bases at J, with 14 bases between.

The chain has TRBV5-4 and TRBJ2-2, with D perhaps given as TRBD1 or TRBD2 (5 bases each). CDR1 SGHNT and CDR2 YYREEE come from the germline V gene (reference sequence). The V and J ends lost 6 bases and 6 bases respectively, with 12 bases between them. The CDR3 runs 13 residues. CDR3 protein: CASTLRGAGELFF. The CDR3 DNA reads TGTGCCAGCACCCTTCGAGGGGCCGGGGAGCTGTTTTTT. The whole variable domain, filled in from reference TRBV5-4 and TRBJ2-2, reads ETGVTQSPTHLIKTRGQQVTLRCSSQSGHNTVSWYQQALGQGPQFIFQYYREEENGRGNFPPRFSGLQFPNYSSELNVNALELDDSALYLCASTLRGAGELFFGEGSRLTVL.

This clone showed up just a few times. The V and J genes are TRBV5-1 and TRBJ1-2; maybe TRBD1 (5 bases). V lost 2 bases and J 4 bases, leaving 18 bases between the germline ends. This CDR3 comprises 16 residues. CDR1 is SGHRS and CDR2 is YFSETQ in the germline V gene. The CDR3: CASSFTGTTASYGYTF. In nucleotides, the CDR3 is TGCGCCAGCAGCTTTACCGGGACGACTGCTAGCTATGGCTACACCTTC.

CDR3 sequence reads: CAGSGRAYTGELFF. The DNA for the CDR3 is TGTGCCGGTAGCGGGAGGGCCTACACCGGGGAGCTGTTTTTT. This chain links TRBV30 with TRBJ2-2, with 11 bases that match TRBD2. J was trimmed by 3 bases and V by 8 bases; bases with no gene match: 5. Germline V lookup: CDR1 GTSNPN, CDR2 SVGIG (reference sequence). CDR3 length: 14 amino acids. The whole variable domain, remainder taken from reference TRBV30 and TRBJ2-2, is SQTIHQWPATLVQPVGSPLSLECTVEGTSNPNLYWYRQAAGRGLQLLFYSVGIGQISSEVPQNLSASRPQDRQFILSSKKLLLSDSGFYLCAGSGRAYTGELFFGEGSRLTVL.